This T cell receptor (beta chain) was identified in a study of blood T cell repertoires in COVID-19 (TCRdb year 2020). Regarding the research as a whole: Samples covering the acute and convalescent phases of COVID-19 were provided by collaborators in the United States, Italy and Spain. The prospective study material was composed of cDNA or gDNA derived from T cells, B-cell-depleted T cells, or PBMCs. The dataset comprised deeply sampled blood TCRbeta repertoires from subjects exposed to, actively infected with, or recovered from COVID-19. A freely available public database, intended as a resource for researchers studying the immune response to SARS-CoV-2, is where the repertoires were released. The samples were drawn from the first 160 participants of the ongoing ImmuneRACE study and from about 1,200 subjects provided by 6 global collaborators. A de-identified subject ID, COVID-19 status, age in years and sex were almost always included in the sample metadata. HLA class I and class II types, where available, came from metadata supplied by the sample provider rather than from assay-based typing.

Points on this clone: The target of this receptor is not known. Per-nucleotide qualities are absent, and no much larger clonotype sits a single base away.

A second Seattle source provided samples from volunteer blood donors who had recovered from COVID-19. The collaborating institutions used their own protocols to collect whole blood in K2EDTA tubes. For TCRbeta analysis, collaborator samples were shipped as frozen whole blood, as isolated PBMCs, or as DNA extracted from either sample type. TCRbeta CDR3 regions were amplified from genomic DNA by means of the immunoSEQ Assay, a bias-controlled multiplex PCR. The authors processed their data as follows. Nucleated cell counts per sample were estimated from amplification of reference gene primers within the assay. To quantify the absolute abundance of each unique TCRbeta CDR3 rearrangement, sequence reads were collapsed and filtered. For each sample, productive Simpson clonality was calculated as the square root of Simpson's diversity index across productive rearrangements. Here the immuneACCESS table is served through TCRdb, limited to in-frame sequences with V and J called. Missing clones are a known gap in these copies; in checked studies unresolved V genes cover under half, and the rest lacks a known reason. V, J and clone size derive from that table, while D and trimming were established from the DNA sequence. The sample yields about 150,000 clones; about 88% were counted once. Roughly 2% of the sample goes to the ten largest clones.

From its cysteine to its phenylalanine, the CDR3 spans 15 amino acids. Only the CDR3 DNA is retained, 45 bases long and in frame from the first base. V trim: 5 bases; J trim: 1 base; unmatched bases: 2. CDR1 and CDR2 (SSHAT, FNYEAQ) derive from the germline V gene (reference sequence). The investigation overall reported the following: The quantity of clinical and demographic metadata differed by source and by participant and was supplied without curation.

Sequenced: peripheral blood. The origin of this receptor is a man aged 50 or older who had recovered from COVID-19. The sequence is built from TRBV7-7 and TRBJ2-1, with 10 bases in between that match TRBD1. The CDR3 corresponds to CASSQDRGSYNEQFF. The nucleotide sequence reads as follows: TGTGCCAGCAGCCAGGACAGGGGGTCCTACAATGAGCAGTTCTTC.